A single sample is the source of the 5 T cell receptor beta chains below, sequenced in a study of beta chain features in type 1 diabetes. Notes on the study in general: Type 1 diabetes patients had moderately but significantly shorter TCRB CDR3s in all four CD4+ subsets.

The investigators reverse transcribed all of the isolated RNA, so they sequenced expressed TCRB transcripts. TCRdb's table, derived via immunoSEQ multiplex PCR, lists solely in-frame clones and lacks some. In the table there are over 650,000 clones, around 15% of which are singletons. Antigen specificity for these receptors is unknown. Sequencing input: naive CD4+ T cells from blood. The receptors come from a man between 18 and 35 years old with type 1 diabetes.

The chain links TRBV15 to TRBJ2-7; 14 bases line up with TRBD2. Germline loops: CDR1 LNHNV, CDR2 YYDKDF (reference sequence). This CDR3 contains 15 residues. V lost 1 base to trimming and J lost 6 bases; unmatched junction nucleotides: 2. The CDR3 nucleotides are TGTGCCACCAGCAGAGGGACTAGCGGGAGGCGCGAGCAGTACTTC. It is translated as CATSRGTSGRREQYF.

This clone came up a few times. This rearrangement joins TRBV29-1 to TRBJ2-2, with 11 nucleotides matching TRBD2. The CDR3 is 16 residues long. The germline V gene has CDR1 SQVTM and CDR2 ANQGSEA. V lost 4 bases to trimming and J lost 2 bases; unmatched junction nucleotides: 6. Written as DNA, the CDR3 is TGCAGCGTTGCCACCGGGACTAGCGGAAACACCGGGGAGCTGTTTTTT. This sequence encodes CSVATGTSGNTGELFF.

This clone was seen a few times. The chain joins TRBV28 to TRBJ2-3; D not resolved. The CDR3 extends over 12 amino acids. V was cut by 5 bases and J by 1 base, with 4 bases left in between. The germline CDR1 and CDR2 sequences are MDHEN and SYDVKM. CDR3 sequence (DNA): TGTGCCAGCAGTCCAGGCACAGATACGCAGTATTTT. It translates to CASSPGTDTQYF.

There are a few counts of this clone. The chain has TRBV29-1 and TRBJ2-3; 7 bases are a match to TRBD1. Germline values: CDR1 SQVTM, CDR2 ANQGSEA. V lost 4 bases, J lost 2 bases, and 6 bases stayed unmatched. The CDR3 totals 14 residues. This chain's CDR3 is CSVGGQENTDTQYF. In nucleotides, the CDR3 is TGCAGCGTTGGTGGACAGGAGAACACAGATACGCAGTATTTT.

This clone has a handful of counts. The chain is built from TRBV30 and TRBJ1-2; no firm D call. Trimming took 3 bases from V and 6 from J, leaving 8 bases between them. The CDR3 has 11 residues. The germline CDR1 and CDR2 sequences are GTSNPN and SVGIG (reference sequence). The CDR3 here is CAWRDLDGYTF. The CDR3 DNA is TGTGCCTGGAGGGACCTTGATGGCTACACCTTC.